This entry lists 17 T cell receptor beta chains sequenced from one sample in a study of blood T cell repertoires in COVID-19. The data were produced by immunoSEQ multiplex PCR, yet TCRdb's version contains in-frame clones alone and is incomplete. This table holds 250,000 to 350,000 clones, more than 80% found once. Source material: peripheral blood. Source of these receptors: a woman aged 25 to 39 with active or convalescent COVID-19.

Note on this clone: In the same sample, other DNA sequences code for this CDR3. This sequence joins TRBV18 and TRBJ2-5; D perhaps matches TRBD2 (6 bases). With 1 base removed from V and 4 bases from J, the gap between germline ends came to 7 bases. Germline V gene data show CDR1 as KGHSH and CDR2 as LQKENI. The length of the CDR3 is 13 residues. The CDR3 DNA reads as TGTGCCAGCTCACCACGGGGAGGAGAGACCCAGTACTTC. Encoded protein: CASSPRGGETQYF.

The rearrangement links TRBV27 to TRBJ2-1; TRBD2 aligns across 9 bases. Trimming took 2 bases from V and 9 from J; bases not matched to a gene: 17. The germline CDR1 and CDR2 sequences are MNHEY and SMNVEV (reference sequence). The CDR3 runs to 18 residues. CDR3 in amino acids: CASSLKGGGASYNSEQFF. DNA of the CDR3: TGTGCCAGCAGTTTAAAAGGCGGGGGGGCCTCGTACAATAGTGAGCAGTTCTTC.

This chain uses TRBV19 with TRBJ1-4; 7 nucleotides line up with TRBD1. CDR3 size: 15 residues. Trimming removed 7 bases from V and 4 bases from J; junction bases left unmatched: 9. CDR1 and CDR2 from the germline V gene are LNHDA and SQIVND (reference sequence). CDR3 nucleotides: TGTGCCAGTACCCGGAACAGGGGTCATAATGAAAAACTGTTTTTT. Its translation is CASTRNRGHNEKLFF.

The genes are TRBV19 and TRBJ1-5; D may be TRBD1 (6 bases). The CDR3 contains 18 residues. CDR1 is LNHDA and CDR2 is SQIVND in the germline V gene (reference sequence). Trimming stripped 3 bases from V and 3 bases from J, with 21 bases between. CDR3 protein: CASSIRRGPGRYNQPQHF. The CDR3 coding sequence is TGTGCCAGTAGTATCCGCAGGGGCCCGGGGAGATACAATCAGCCCCAGCATTTT.

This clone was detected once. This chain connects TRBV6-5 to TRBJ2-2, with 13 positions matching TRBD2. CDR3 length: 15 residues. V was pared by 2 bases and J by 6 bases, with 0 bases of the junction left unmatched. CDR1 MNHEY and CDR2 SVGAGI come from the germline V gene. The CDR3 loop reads CASSYGTSGAGELFF. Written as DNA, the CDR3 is TGTGCCAGCAGTTACGGGACTAGCGGGGCCGGGGAGCTGTTTTTT.

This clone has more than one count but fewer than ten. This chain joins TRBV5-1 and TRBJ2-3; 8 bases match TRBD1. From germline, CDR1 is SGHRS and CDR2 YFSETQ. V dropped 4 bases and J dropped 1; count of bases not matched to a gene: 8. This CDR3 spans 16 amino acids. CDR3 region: CASSRTPGQGTDTQYF. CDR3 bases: TGCGCCAGCAGCCGAACTCCGGGACAGGGCACAGATACGCAGTATTTT.

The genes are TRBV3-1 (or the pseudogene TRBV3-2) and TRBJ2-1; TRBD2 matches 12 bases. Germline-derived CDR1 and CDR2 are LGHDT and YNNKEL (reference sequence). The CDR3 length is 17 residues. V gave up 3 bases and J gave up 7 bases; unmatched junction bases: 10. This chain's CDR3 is CASSQTSSGGARNEQFF. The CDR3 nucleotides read TGTGCCAGCAGCCAGACCTCTAGCGGGGGGGCCCGGAATGAGCAGTTCTTC.

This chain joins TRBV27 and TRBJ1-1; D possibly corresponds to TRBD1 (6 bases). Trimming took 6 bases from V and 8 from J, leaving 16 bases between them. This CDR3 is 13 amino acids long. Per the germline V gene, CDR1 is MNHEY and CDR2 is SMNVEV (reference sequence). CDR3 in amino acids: CASRYNRVSEAFF. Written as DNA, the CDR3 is TGTGCCAGCAGATATAACAGGGTATCAGAAGCTTTCTTT.

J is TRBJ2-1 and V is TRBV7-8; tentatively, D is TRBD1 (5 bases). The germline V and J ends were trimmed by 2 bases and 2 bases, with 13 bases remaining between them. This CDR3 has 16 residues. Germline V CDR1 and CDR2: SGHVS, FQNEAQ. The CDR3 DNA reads TGTGCCAGCAGCTTACAGGGTAACCCACCCTACAATGAGCAGTTCTTC. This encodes CASSLQGNPPYNEQFF.

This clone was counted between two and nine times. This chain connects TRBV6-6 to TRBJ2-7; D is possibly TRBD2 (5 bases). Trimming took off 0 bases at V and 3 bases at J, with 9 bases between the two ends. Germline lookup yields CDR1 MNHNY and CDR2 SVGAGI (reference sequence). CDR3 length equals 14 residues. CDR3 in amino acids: CASSYSAAGYEQYF. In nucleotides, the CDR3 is TGTGCCAGCAGTTACTCAGCTGCGGGCTACGAGCAGTACTTC.

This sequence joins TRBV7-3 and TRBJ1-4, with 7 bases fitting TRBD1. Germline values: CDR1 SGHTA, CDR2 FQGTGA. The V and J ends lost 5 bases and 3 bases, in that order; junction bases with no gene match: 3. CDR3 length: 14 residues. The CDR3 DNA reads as TGTGCCAGCAGCCCCGGGACAGCTAATGAAAAACTGTTTTTT. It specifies CASSPGTANEKLFF. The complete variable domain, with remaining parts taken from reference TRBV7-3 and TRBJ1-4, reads GAGVSQTPSNKVTEKGKYVELRCDPISGHTALYWYRQSLGQGPEFLIYFQGTGAADDSGLPNDRFFAVRPEGSVSTLKIQRTERGDSAVYLCASSPGTANEKLFFGSGTQLSVL.

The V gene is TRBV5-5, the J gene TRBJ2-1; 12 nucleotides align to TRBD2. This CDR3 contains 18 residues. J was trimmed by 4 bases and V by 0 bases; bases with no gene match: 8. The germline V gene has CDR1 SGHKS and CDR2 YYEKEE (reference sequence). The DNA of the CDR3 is TGTGCCAGCAGCTTGGGGCTAGCGGGGGGGTTAAATTACAATGAGCAGTTCTTC. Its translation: CASSLGLAGGLNYNEQFF.

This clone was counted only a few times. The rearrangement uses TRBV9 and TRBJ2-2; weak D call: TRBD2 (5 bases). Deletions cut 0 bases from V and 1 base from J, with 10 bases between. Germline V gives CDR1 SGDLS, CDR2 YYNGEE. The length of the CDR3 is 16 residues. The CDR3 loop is CASSVDPGRNTGELFF. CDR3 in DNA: TGTGCCAGCAGCGTAGACCCGGGGAGGAACACCGGGGAGCTGTTTTTT.

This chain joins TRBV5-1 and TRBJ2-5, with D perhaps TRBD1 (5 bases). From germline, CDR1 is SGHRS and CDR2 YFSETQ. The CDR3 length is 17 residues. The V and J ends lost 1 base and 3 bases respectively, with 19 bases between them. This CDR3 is CASSLSGYPPGEETQYF. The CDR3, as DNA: TGCGCCAGCAGCTTGTCAGGGTATCCTCCTGGGGAAGAGACCCAGTACTTC.

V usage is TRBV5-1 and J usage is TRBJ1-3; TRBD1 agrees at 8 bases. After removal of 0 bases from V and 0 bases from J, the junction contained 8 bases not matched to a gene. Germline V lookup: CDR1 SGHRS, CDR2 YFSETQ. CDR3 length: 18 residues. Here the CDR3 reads CASSLVPGQAFSGNTIYF. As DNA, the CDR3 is TGCGCCAGCAGCTTGGTCCCGGGACAGGCGTTCTCTGGAAACACCATATATTTT.

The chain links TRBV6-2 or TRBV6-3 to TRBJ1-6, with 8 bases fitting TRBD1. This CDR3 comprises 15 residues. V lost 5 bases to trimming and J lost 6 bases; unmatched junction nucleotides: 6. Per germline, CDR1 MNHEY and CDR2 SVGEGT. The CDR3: CASSPDRATNSPLHF. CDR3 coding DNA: TGTGCCAGCAGTCCGGACAGGGCAACTAATTCACCCCTCCACTTT.

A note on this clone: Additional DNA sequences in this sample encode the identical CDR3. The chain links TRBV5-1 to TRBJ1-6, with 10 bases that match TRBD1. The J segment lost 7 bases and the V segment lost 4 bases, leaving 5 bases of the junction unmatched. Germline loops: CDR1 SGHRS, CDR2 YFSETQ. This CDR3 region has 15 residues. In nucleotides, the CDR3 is TGCGCCAGCAGCCTCCGACAGGGGGCAAATTCACCCCTCCACTTT. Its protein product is CASSLRQGANSPLHF.